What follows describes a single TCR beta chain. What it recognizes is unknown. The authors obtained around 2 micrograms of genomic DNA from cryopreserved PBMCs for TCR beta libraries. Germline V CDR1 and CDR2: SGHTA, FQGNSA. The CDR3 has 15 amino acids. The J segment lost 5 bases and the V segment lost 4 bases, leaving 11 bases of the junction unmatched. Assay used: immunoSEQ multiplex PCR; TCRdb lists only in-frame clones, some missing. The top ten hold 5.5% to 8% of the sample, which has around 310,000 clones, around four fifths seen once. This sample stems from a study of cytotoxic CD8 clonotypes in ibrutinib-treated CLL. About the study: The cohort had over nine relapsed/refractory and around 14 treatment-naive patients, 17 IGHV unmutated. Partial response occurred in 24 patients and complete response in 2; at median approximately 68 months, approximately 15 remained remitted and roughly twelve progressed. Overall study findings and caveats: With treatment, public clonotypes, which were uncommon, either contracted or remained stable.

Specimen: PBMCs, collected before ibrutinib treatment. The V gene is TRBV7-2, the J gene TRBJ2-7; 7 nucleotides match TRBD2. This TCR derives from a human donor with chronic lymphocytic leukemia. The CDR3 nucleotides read TGTGCCAGCAGCTCACCTGAACTAGCGCTCCACGAGCAGTACTTC. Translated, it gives CASSSPELALHEQYF.